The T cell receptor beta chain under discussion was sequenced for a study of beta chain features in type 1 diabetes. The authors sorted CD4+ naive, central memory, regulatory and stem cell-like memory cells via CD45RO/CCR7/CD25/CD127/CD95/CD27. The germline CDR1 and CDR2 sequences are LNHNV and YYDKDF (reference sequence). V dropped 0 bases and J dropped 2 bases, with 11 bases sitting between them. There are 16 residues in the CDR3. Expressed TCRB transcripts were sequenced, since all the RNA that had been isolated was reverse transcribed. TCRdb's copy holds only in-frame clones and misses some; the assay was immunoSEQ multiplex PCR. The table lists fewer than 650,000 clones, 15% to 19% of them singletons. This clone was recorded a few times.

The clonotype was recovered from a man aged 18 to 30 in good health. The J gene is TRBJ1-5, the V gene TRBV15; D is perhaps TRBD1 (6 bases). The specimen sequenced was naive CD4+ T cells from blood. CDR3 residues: CATSRDSPGGNQPQHF. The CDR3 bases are TGTGCCACCAGCAGAGATTCTCCAGGGGGCAATCAGCCCCAGCATTTT.